Below are 18 T cell receptor beta chains sequenced from a single sample in a study of cytomegalovirus exposure and HLA in healthy donors (dated by TCRdb to the late 2010s). The receptor library was made with the immunoSEQ multiplex PCR assay. The multiplex PCR relied on a mix of 60 forward primers for TCR Vbeta segments and 13 reverse primers for TCR Jbeta segments. Here the immuneACCESS table is served through TCRdb, limited to in-frame sequences with V and J called. Missing clones are a known gap in these copies; in checked studies unresolved V genes cover under half, and the rest lacks a known reason. The sample table shows around 200,000 clones, and about 80% are seen once. The top ten clones comprise under 0.85% of the sample. Sequencing used PBMCs. The receptors derive from a boy between 10 and 17 years old in good health and CMV-seronegative.

V gene TRBV9 combines with J gene TRBJ2-5; no reliable D call. Germline assignment: CDR1 SGDLS and CDR2 YYNGEE. V was trimmed by 4 bases and J by 4 bases, leaving 14 bases between them. This CDR3 spans 14 amino acids. The chain's CDR3 is CASSPRLNLETQYF. CDR3 nucleotide sequence: TGTGCCAGCAGCCCCAGACTGAATTTAGAGACCCAGTACTTC.

The V gene is TRBV10-3, the J gene TRBJ2-3; D possibly corresponds to TRBD2 (5 bases). Deletions cut 0 bases from V and 0 bases from J, with 10 bases between. The germline gives CDR1 ENHRY, CDR2 SYGVKD. This CDR3 spans 16 amino acids. This chain's CDR3 is CAISESASPSTDTQYF. CDR3 nucleotides: TGTGCCATCAGTGAGTCCGCTAGCCCTAGCACAGATACGCAGTATTTT.

V is TRBV5-1 and J is TRBJ1-1; D is uncertain. The germline V gene encodes CDR1 SGHRS and CDR2 YFSETQ. CDR3 length equals 13 residues. V was trimmed by 4 bases and J by 6 bases, leaving 13 bases between them. The CDR3 spells CASSIRGSPEAFF. CDR3 nucleotides: TGCGCCAGCAGCATACGAGGGTCCCCTGAAGCTTTCTTT.

V is TRBV11-2 and J is TRBJ2-5; no clear D. The CDR3 is 16 residues long. Germline CDR1 is SGHAT and CDR2 is FQNNGV. Trimming left V 1 base short and J 5 bases short, with 17 bases between. For the CDR3, the DNA is TGTGCCAGCAGCTTAGTTTGGCGGAACCTCCCGGAGACCCAGTACTTC. This codes for CASSLVWRNLPETQYF.

The V gene is TRBV6-5, the J gene TRBJ2-7; 9 nucleotides agree with TRBD1. The CDR3 loop spans 15 amino acids. The J segment lost 5 bases and the V segment lost 5 bases, leaving 10 bases of the junction unmatched. The germline V gene has CDR1 MNHEY and CDR2 SVGAGI. CDR3: CASSNPGQGWHEQYF. The CDR3, as DNA: TGTGCCAGCAGTAACCCGGGACAGGGATGGCACGAGCAGTACTTC.

This clone was seen a few times. The V gene is TRBV4-3, the J gene TRBJ2-7, with no clear D. The ends were cut back, 5 bases at V and 0 bases at J, with 14 bases in the middle. CDR3 length: 15 residues. Germline loops: CDR1 LGHNA, CDR2 YSLEER. The CDR3: CASSLELLSSYEQYF. CDR3 sequence (DNA): TGCGCCAGCAGCTTGGAGCTGTTAAGCTCCTACGAGCAGTACTTC.

This clone appeared once. The rearrangement links TRBV7-3 to TRBJ2-1; the match to TRBD1 covers 11 bases. The CDR3 loop spans 15 amino acids. From germline, CDR1 is SGHTA and CDR2 FQGTGA. With V trimmed by 3 bases and J by 6 bases, 4 bases remained unmatched. CDR3 nucleotides: TGTGCCAGCAGCTTGCTCGGGACAGGGGGCAATGAGCAGTTCTTC. This sequence encodes CASSLLGTGGNEQFF.

The chain couples TRBV7-2 to TRBJ1-5; the D gene is possibly TRBD1 (6 bases). The CDR3 spans 15 residues. V lost 1 base and J 0 bases, leaving 7 bases between the germline ends. Germline values: CDR1 SGHTA, CDR2 FQGNSA. CDR3 amino acids: CASSLGTDSNQPQHF. CDR3 in DNA: TGTGCCAGCAGCTTAGGGACAGATAGCAATCAGCCCCAGCATTTT.

The J gene is TRBJ2-2, the V gene TRBV19; a possible D gene is TRBD1 (6 bases). From germline, CDR1 is LNHDA and CDR2 SQIVND (reference sequence). V was pared by 4 bases and J by 5 bases, with 14 bases between. This CDR3 has 15 amino acids. The CDR3 sequence: CASSNWNRVTGELFF. The CDR3 nucleotides read TGTGCCAGTAGTAACTGGAACAGGGTAACCGGGGAGCTGTTTTTT.

As concerns this clone: The sample contains more than one DNA sequence encoding this CDR3. The chain has TRBV19 and TRBJ2-2, with 7 bases aligning to TRBD1. V was pared by 6 bases and J by 2 bases, with 3 bases of the junction left unmatched. This CDR3 has 14 amino acids. Germline V gives CDR1 LNHDA, CDR2 SQIVND (reference sequence). CDR3 amino acids: CASSRDSNTGELFF. The CDR3 DNA reads TGTGCCAGTAGCCGGGACAGCAACACCGGGGAGCTGTTTTTT.

The V gene is TRBV6-1, the J gene TRBJ1-1; D remains ambiguous. Trimming took off 6 bases at V and 0 bases at J, with 8 bases between the two ends. CDR3 length equals 13 residues. CDR1 and CDR2 from the germline V gene are MNHNS and SASEGT. CDR3 amino acids: CASSSSVNTEAFF. DNA for the CDR3: TGTGCCAGCAGCTCGAGCGTGAACACTGAAGCTTTCTTT.

J is TRBJ2-7 and V is TRBV2, with 7 bases identical to TRBD1. Germline values: CDR1 SNHLY, CDR2 FYNNEI. V lost 6 bases, J lost 2 bases, and 4 bases stayed unmatched. The CDR3 has 13 amino acids. The CDR3 coding sequence is TGTGCCAGCAGGGGGGACAGCCCCTACGAGCAGTACTTC. It specifies CASRGDSPYEQYF. Based on the CDR3 plus reference TRBV2 and TRBJ2-7, the full variable domain is EPEVTQTPSHQVTQMGQEVILRCVPISNHLYFYWYRQILGQKVEFLVSFYNNEISEKSEIFDDQFSVERPDGSNFTLKIRSTKLEDSAMYFCASRGDSPYEQYFGPGTRLTVT.

For the CDR3, the DNA is TGTGCCTGGAGTCGGACTCTGGGGTCCATGAACACTGAAGCTTTCTTT. The encoded protein is CAWSRTLGSMNTEAFF. The chain is built from TRBV30 and TRBJ1-1; D gene unclear. Trimming shortened V by 2 bases and J by 0 bases, and 16 bases separated the two germline ends. CDR1 is GTSNPN and CDR2 is SVGIG in the germline V gene (reference sequence). The CDR3 length is 16 residues.

Note on this clone: At one end, the junction sequence differs from germline, possibly due to a read error. The chain has TRBV5-6 and TRBJ2-3; 7 nucleotides agree with TRBD2. The V gene's germline CDR1 is SGHDT and CDR2 YYEEEE. This CDR3 comprises 12 residues. The DNA of the CDR3 is TGTGCCAGCAGCTCGGGGAGGGATACGCGGTATTTT. Translated: CASSSGRDTRYF.

This chain connects TRBV5-6 to TRBJ2-7; 8 bases line up with TRBD1. Unmatched junction bases numbered 9, after V lost 4 bases and J lost 3 bases. Per germline, CDR1 SGHDT and CDR2 YYEEEE. The CDR3 loop spans 15 amino acids. The CDR3 spells CASSGTGNRVYEQYF. CDR3 sequence (DNA): TGTGCCAGCAGCGGGACAGGTAATAGGGTCTACGAGCAGTACTTC.

The chain joins TRBV30 to TRBJ1-1; D possibly corresponds to TRBD1 (6 bases). The CDR3 spans 13 residues. V dropped 4 bases and J dropped 2 bases, with 11 bases sitting between them. Per the germline V gene, CDR1 is GTSNPN and CDR2 is SVGIG (reference sequence). The CDR3 DNA reads as TGTGCCTGGACCCACAGGGAAAACACTGAAGCTTTCTTT. Translating gives CAWTHRENTEAFF.

The rearrangement joins TRBV30 to TRBJ1-1, with a weak D call TRBD1 (6 bases). The germline V and J ends were trimmed by 3 bases and 3 bases, with 14 bases remaining between them. The CDR3 is 14 residues long. Germline CDR1 and CDR2: GTSNPN and SVGIG (reference sequence). The CDR3 is CAWRDSVEDTEAFF. CDR3 nucleotide sequence: TGTGCCTGGAGGGACAGCGTAGAGGACACTGAAGCTTTCTTT.

This clone was seen a handful of times. The chain joins TRBV2 to TRBJ1-1, with D hard to call. CDR3 length equals 15 residues. V lost 3 bases, J lost 1 base, and 12 bases lay in between. CDR1 SNHLY and CDR2 FYNNEI come from the germline V gene. The CDR3 sequence is CASSETRQENTEAFF. In DNA, the CDR3 is TGTGCCAGCAGTGAGACTCGGCAAGAGAACACTGAAGCTTTCTTT.